Listed below are T cell receptor beta chains from one sample, sequenced in a study of shared clonotypes between healthy human individuals. Assay: immunoSEQ multiplex PCR; the TCRdb copy retains only in-frame clones and omits some. Of more than 900,000 clones in the sample, approximately 80% were seen once. Sequencing was carried out using memory CD4+ T cells from PBMCs. The receptors derive from a man aged 18-30 years in good health. Some clones in this sample may be carry-over from other donors' samples. CDR3s include the opening cysteine and the closing phenylalanine or tryptophan. D genes are given only for firm matches. Not every row has a clone size; where given, it reads once, few, many or a size class.

>.|TRBV5-1|15|TRBJ2-1|TRBD2
CASSLGPAGEDEQFF
TGCGCCAGCAGCTTGGGGCCAGCGGGAGAGGATGAGCAGTTCTTC
>few|TRBV5-6|13|TRBJ1-2|.
CASSSDRVYGYTF
TGTGCCAGCAGCTCGGACCGGGTCTATGGCTACACCTTC
>.|TRBV6-1|12|TRBJ1-2|.
CASTGGRYGYTF
TGTGCCAGCACCGGGGGCCGGTATGGCTACACCTTC
>few|TRBV4-1|14|TRBJ1-4|TRBD1
CASSPGTARRKLFF
TGCGCCAGCAGCCCAGGGACAGCTAGAAGAAAACTGTTTTTT
>.|TRBV5-6|14|TRBJ1-2|.
CASSRGRQVYGYTF
TGTGCCAGCAGCCGGGGCCGACAGGTCTATGGCTACACCTTC
>once|TRBV27|16|TRBJ2-4|.
CASSPTGRGAKNIQYF
TGTGCCAGCAGCCCGACAGGGAGGGGTGCCAAAAACATTCAGTACTTC
>.|TRBV6-5|13|TRBJ1-2|.
CASSYSGSRGYTF
TGTGCCAGCAGTTACTCGGGCTCTCGTGGCTACACCTTC
>.|TRBV5-1|15|TRBJ2-2|.
CASTTLQQGTGELFF
TGCGCCAGCACTACCCTACAGCAGGGTACCGGGGAGCTGTTTTTT
>many|TRBV4-1|14|TRBJ2-1|.
CASSLGGPYNEQFF
TGCGCCAGCAGCCTTGGGGGTCCCTACAATGAGCAGTTCTTC
>.|TRBV7-3|13|TRBJ1-2|TRBD1
CASSPDRESGYTF
TGTGCCAGCAGCCCGGACAGGGAAAGTGGCTACACCTTC
>.|TRBV2|15|TRBJ2-6|.
CASSEVGSGANVLTF
TGTGCCAGCAGTGAAGTGGGGTCTGGGGCCAACGTCCTGACTTTC
>.|TRBV6-6|13|TRBJ1-2|.
CASSYTANYGYTF
TGTGCCAGCAGTTACACAGCTAACTATGGCTACACCTTC
>.|TRBV19|16|TRBJ2-7|TRBD2
CASSKGLAGLTYEQYF
TGTGCCAGTAGTAAGGGACTAGCGGGGCTAACCTACGAGCAGTACTTC
>once|TRBV19|14|TRBJ2-7|.
CASSIGGTFYEQYF
TGTGCCAGTAGTATAGGAGGGACATTCTACGAGCAGTACTTC
>.|TRBV28|16|TRBJ1-4|.
CASTSHDGAANEKLFF
TGTGCCAGCACCTCCCATGACGGCGCGGCTAATGAAAAACTGTTTTTT
>.|TRBV28|14|TRBJ1-1|TRBD1
CASSPRGRGTEAFF
TGTGCCAGCAGTCCCAGGGGGAGGGGGACTGAAGCTTTCTTT
>few|TRBV6-6|12|TRBJ2-1|TRBD2
CASSYTPGGQFF
TGTGCCAGCAGTTACACCCCGGGAGGGCAGTTCTTC
>.|TRBV28|15|TRBJ1-5|.
CASRRSGGSNQPQHF
TGTGCCAGCAGGCGCAGTGGGGGGAGCAATCAGCCCCAGCATTTT
>few|TRBV19|15|TRBJ2-2|.
CASSISTSNTGELFF
TGTGCCAGTAGTATTTCGACTTCGAACACCGGGGAGCTGTTTTTT
>.|TRBV7-9|13|TRBJ1-4|.
CASSVPGVEKLFF
TGTGCCAGCAGCGTGCCAGGGGTGGAAAAACTGTTTTTT
>.|TRBV7-2|14|TRBJ2-7|.
CASSLLGLSYEQYF
TGTGCCAGCAGCCTTCTGGGGCTCTCCTACGAGCAGTACTTC
>.|TRBV25-1|13|TRBJ2-3|.
CASIGQNTDTQYF
TGTGCCAGCATCGGTCAGAACACAGATACGCAGTATTTT
>few|TRBV5-1|15|TRBJ2-5|TRBD2
CASSLAGTSEETQYF
TGCGCCAGCAGCTTGGCCGGGACTAGCGAAGAGACCCAGTACTTC
>.|TRBV9|15|TRBJ2-5|.
CASSIGQTNQETQYF
TGTGCCAGCAGCATTGGACAGACGAACCAAGAGACCCAGTACTTC
>.|TRBV29-1|11|TRBJ1-1|.
CSVVGLVGAFF
TGCAGCGTTGTAGGACTCGTTGGAGCTTTCTTT
>.|TRBV30|15|TRBJ1-2|.
CAWTDITGLIYGYTF
TGTGCCTGGACCGACATAACAGGTCTTATCTATGGCTACACCTTC
>once|TRBV18|14|TRBJ2-5|.
CASSPPEGQETQYF
TGTGCCAGCTCACCACCGGAGGGGCAAGAGACCCAGTACTTC
>.|TRBV6-6|13|TRBJ2-7|.
CASSYYSAYEQYF
TGTGCCAGCAGTTACTACAGCGCCTACGAGCAGTACTTC
>.|TRBV18|13|TRBJ2-3|.
CASSPRAGDPQYF
TGTGCCAGCTCACCCCGGGCCGGAGATCCGCAGTATTTT
>.|TRBV6-6|15|TRBJ2-5|.
CASTQGLPPGETQYF
TGTGCCAGCACCCAGGGACTCCCTCCTGGAGAGACCCAGTACTTC
>.|TRBV2|11|TRBJ1-2|.
CASSDGYGYTF
TGTGCCAGCAGTGATGGGTATGGCTACACCTTC
>.|TRBV30|14|TRBJ2-3|TRBD2
CAWSVGLAADTQYF
TGTGCCTGGAGTGTAGGGCTAGCGGCAGATACGCAGTATTTT
>.|TRBV29-1|13|TRBJ2-7|.
CSVTLGREREQYF
TGCAGCGTTACTCTAGGCCGAGAAAGGGAGCAGTACTTC
>.|TRBV6-1|14|TRBJ1-1|TRBD1
CAPGERDRNTEAFF
TGTGCCCCTGGGGAACGGGACAGAAACACTGAAGCTTTCTTT
>.|TRBV5-1|14|TRBJ2-5|TRBD1
CASSPTGGLETQYF
TGCGCCAGCAGCCCGACAGGGGGTCTGGAGACCCAGTACTTC
>.|TRBV7-3|14|TRBJ2-5|.
CASSSPENEETQYF
TGTGCCAGCAGCTCTCCCGAAAACGAAGAGACCCAGTACTTC
>.|TRBV6-1|15|TRBJ2-7|.
CASKVTWQADYEQYF
TGTGCCAGCAAAGTCACGTGGCAGGCGGACTACGAGCAGTACTTC
>.|TRBV7-8|13|TRBJ2-7|.
CASSLERGHEQYF
TGTGCCAGCAGCCTAGAGAGGGGCCACGAGCAGTACTTC
>once|TRBV6-4|11|TRBJ2-7|TRBD1
CARRGQGEQYF
TGTGCCAGACGGGGACAGGGCGAGCAGTACTTC
>.|TRBV9|14|TRBJ1-3|.
CASSVSGSGNTIYF
TGTGCCAGCAGCGTGTCAGGCTCTGGAAACACCATATATTTT
>.|TRBV2|14|TRBJ2-2|.
CASSQQGNGGELFF
TGTGCCAGCAGTCAACAGGGAAATGGCGGGGAGCTGTTTTTT
>few|TRBV27|13|TRBJ2-1|TRBD2
CASSLGEGLGQFF
TGTGCCAGCAGTCTCGGGGAGGGTCTGGGGCAGTTCTTC
>.|TRBV2|12|TRBJ2-5|.
CASRGDQETQYF
TGTGCCAGCAGAGGGGATCAAGAGACCCAGTACTTC
>.|TRBV28|16|TRBJ2-7|TRBD1
CASSLIGGQGGYEQYF
TGTGCCAGCAGTTTGATAGGTGGACAGGGGGGCTACGAGCAGTACTTC
>once|TRBV11-3|15|TRBJ2-1|TRBD1
CASSRDRGSYNEQFF
TGTGCCAGCAGCCGGGACAGGGGGTCCTACAATGAGCAGTTCTTC
>once|TRBV11-3|16|TRBJ2-1|.
CASSPRTKSSYNEQFF
TGTGCCAGCAGCCCCCGGACCAAGAGCTCCTACAATGAGCAGTTCTTC
>.|TRBV30|14|TRBJ2-5|.
CAWSDPRGFWTQYF
TGTGCCTGGAGTGACCCACGGGGTTTTTGGACCCAGTACTTC
>.|TRBV6-1|15|TRBJ1-5|.
CASGYRGLGNQPQHF
TGTGCCAGCGGGTATCGGGGGCTAGGCAATCAGCCCCAGCATTTT
>.|TRBV29-1|11|TRBJ1-4|.
CSVAFNEKLFF
TGCAGCGTCGCTTTCAATGAAAAACTGTTCTTT
>.|TRBV5-1|14|TRBJ2-5|TRBD1
CASSFQGAQETQYF
TGCGCCAGCAGCTTTCAGGGGGCACAAGAGACCCAGTACTTC
>.|TRBV28|12|TRBJ2-3|.
CASRSVRLTQYF
TGTGCCAGCAGATCCGTCCGGCTTACGCAGTATTTT
>.|TRBV7-2|14|TRBJ1-4|.
CASSLQGSNEKLFF
TGTGCCAGCAGCTTACAGGGGTCTAATGAAAAACTGTTTTTT
>once|TRBV27|13|TRBJ2-1|.
CASSLLGRNEQFF
TGTGCCAGCAGTTTACTGGGGAGGAATGAGCAGTTCTTC